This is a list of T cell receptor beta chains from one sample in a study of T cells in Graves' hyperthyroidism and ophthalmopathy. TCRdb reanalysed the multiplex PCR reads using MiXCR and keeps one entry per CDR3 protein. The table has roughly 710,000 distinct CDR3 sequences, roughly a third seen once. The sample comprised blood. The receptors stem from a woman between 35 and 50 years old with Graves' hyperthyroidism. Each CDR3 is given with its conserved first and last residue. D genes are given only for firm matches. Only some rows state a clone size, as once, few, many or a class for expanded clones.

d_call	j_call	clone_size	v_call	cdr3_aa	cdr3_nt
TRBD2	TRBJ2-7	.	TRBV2	CASTIAGGNTGEATYEQYF	TGTGCCAGCACCATAGCGGGGGGGAACACCGGGGAGGCGACCTACGAGCAGTACTTC
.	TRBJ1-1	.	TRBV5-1	CASSLARGLNTEASF	TGCGCCAGCAGCTTGGCTAGGGGTTTGAACACTGAAGCTTCCTTT
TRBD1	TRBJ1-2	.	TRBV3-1	CASSQDFGQGTYGYTF	TGTGCCAGCAGCCAAGATTTTGGACAGGGGACGTATGGCTACACCTTC
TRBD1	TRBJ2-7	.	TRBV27	CASSTDRGLEQYF	TGTGCCAGCAGTACGGACAGGGGGCTCGAGCAGTACTTC
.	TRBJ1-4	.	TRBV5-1	CTSSFGQEGEKLFF	TGCACCAGCAGCTTCGGGCAGGAGGGTGAAAAACTGTTTTTT
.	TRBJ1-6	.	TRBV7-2	CASSQEPGPSSPLHF	TGCGCCAGCAGCCAAGAGCCGGGGCCCAGTTCACCCCTCCACTTT
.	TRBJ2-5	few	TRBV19	CASSIRPTAGETQYF	TGTGCCAGTAGTATCCGACCTACGGCCGGAGAGACCCAGTACTTC
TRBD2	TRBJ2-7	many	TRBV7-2	CASSLVAGGWAYEQYF	TGTGCCAGCAGCTTAGTAGCGGGAGGTTGGGCCTACGAGCAGTACTTC
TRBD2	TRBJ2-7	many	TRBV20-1	CSASGTSGHEQYF	TGCAGTGCTAGTGGGACTAGCGGCCACGAGCAGTACTTC
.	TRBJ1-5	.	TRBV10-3	CAISESVGGQSNQPQHF	TGTGCCATCAGTGAGTCGGTCGGAGGGCAGAGCAATCAGCCCCAGCATTTT
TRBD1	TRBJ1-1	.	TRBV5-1	CASSLWQGRVQGKTEAFF	TGCGCCAGCAGCTTGTGGCAAGGTCGGGTACAGGGGAAGACTGAAGCTTTCTTT
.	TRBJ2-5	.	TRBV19	CASSNGGRYQETQYF	TGTGCCAGTAGTAATGGCGGAAGGTACCAAGAGACCCAGTACTTC
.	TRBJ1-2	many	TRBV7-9	CASSRGSLRADYGYTF	TGTGCCAGCAGCCGCGGTAGTTTAAGGGCGGACTATGGCTACACCTTC
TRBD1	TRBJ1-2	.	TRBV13	CASSPRTGAIHGYTF	TGTGCCAGCAGCCCCCGGACAGGGGCGATTCATGGCTACACCTTC
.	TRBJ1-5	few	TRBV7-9	CASSSSSFGDQPQHF	TGTGCCAGCAGCTCCAGTTCGTTCGGCGATCAGCCCCAGCATTTT
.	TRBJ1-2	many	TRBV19	CASSTKGTYGYTF	TGTGCCAGTAGTACAAAGGGTACCTATGGCTACACCTTC
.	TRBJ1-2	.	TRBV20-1	CSARNSATNYGYTF	TGCAGTGCTAGAAATTCCGCAACTAATTATGGCTACACCTTC
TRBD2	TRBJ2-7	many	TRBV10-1	CASSESVAGSYEQYF	TGCGCCAGCAGTGAGTCAGTAGCGGGGAGCTACGAGCAGTACTTC
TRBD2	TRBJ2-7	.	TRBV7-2	CAWRTGDYSYEQYF	TGTGCCTGGAGAACGGGGGACTATTCCTACGAGCAGTACTTC
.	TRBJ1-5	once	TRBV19	CASSLHLQGSNQPQHF	TGTGCCAGTAGTCTTCACCTACAGGGTAGCAATCAGCCCCAGCATTTT
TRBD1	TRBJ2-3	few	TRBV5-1	CASSQGDRRTQYF	TGCGCCAGCAGCCAAGGGGACAGGCGCACGCAGTATTTT
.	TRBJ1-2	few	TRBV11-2	CASRSGSFGGYGYTF	TGTGCCAGCAGGTCCGGGTCCTTCGGAGGGTATGGCTACACCTTC
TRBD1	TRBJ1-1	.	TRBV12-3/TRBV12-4	CASSDDRGGEAFF	TGTGCCAGCAGTGACGACAGGGGAGGTGAAGCTTTCTTT
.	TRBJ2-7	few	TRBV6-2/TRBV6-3	CASSPSDRGQISYEQYF	TGTGCCAGCAGCCCTTCTGACCGTGGACAGATCTCTTACGAGCAGTACTTC
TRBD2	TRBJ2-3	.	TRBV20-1	CSATSTRADTQYF	TGCAGTGCGACTAGCACCAGGGCAGATACGCAGTATTTT
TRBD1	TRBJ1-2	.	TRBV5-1	CAGSPGTGLYGYTF	TGCGCCGGCAGCCCGGGGACAGGGCTTTATGGCTACACCTTC
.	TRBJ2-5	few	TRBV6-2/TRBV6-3	CASSNEGASGKGQYF	TGTGCCAGCAGCAACGAAGGGGCATCAGGAAAAGGCCAGTACTTC
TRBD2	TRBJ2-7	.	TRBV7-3	CASSPRGGLGEQYF	TGTGCCAGCAGCCCTCGGGGGGGGCTTGGCGAGCAGTACTTC
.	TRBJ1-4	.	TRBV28	CASSLAGRNEKLFF	TGTGCCAGCAGTTTGGCCGGAAGGAATGAAAAACTGTTTTTT
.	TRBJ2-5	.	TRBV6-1	CASRPSSNHQETQYF	TGTGCCAGCAGGCCGAGCTCCAACCACCAAGAGACCCAGTACTTC
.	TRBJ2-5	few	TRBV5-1	CASSSVRGQETQYF	TGCGCCAGCAGCTCCGTCAGGGGTCAAGAGACCCAGTACTTC
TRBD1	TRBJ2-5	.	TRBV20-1	CSSPGQGEETQYF	TGCAGTTCCCCGGGACAGGGGGAAGAGACCCAGTACTTC
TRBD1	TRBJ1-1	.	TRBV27	CASGQGQFEAFF	TGTGCCAGTGGACAGGGGCAGTTTGAAGCTTTCTTT
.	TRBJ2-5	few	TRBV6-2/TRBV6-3	CASSYPDSPNRETQYF	TGTGCCAGCAGTTACCCCGACAGCCCCAATCGAGAGACCCAGTACTTC
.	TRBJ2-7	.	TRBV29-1	CSVSDRSSYEQYF	TGCAGCGTTTCGGACAGAAGCTCCTACGAGCAGTACTTC
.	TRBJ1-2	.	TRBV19	CASRAGSNYGYTF	TGTGCCAGCCGAGCGGGGAGCAACTATGGCTACACCTTC
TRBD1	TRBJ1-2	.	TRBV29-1	CSVAEGAFGYTF	TGCAGCGTTGCGGAGGGGGCGTTTGGCTACACCTTC
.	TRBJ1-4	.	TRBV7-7	CASSLQADSREKLFF	TGTGCTAGCAGCTTACAGGCGGACAGTCGTGAAAAACTGTTTTTT
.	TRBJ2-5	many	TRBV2	CASVGGETQYF	TGTGCCAGCGTGGGTGGAGAGACCCAGTACTTC
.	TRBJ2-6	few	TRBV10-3	CASNYLGDTLFSGANVLTF	TGTGCCAGCAACTACCTAGGAGACACCTTATTCTCTGGGGCCAACGTCCTGACTTTC
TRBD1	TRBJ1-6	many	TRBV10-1	CASEQGPLYNSPLHF	TGCGCCAGCGAACAGGGGCCCCTCTATAATTCACCCCTCCACTTT
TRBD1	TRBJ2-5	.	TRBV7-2	CASSHGRTGSQETQYF	TGTGCCAGCAGCCACGGAAGGACAGGGTCCCAAGAGACCCAGTACTTC
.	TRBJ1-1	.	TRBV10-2	CASSYGTHGPGNTEAFF	TGTGCCAGCAGTTACGGGACTCACGGCCCAGGGAACACTGAAGCTTTCTTT
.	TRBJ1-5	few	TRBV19	CASSISPGRKSGSNQPQHF	TGTGCCAGTAGTATAAGCCCAGGGCGAAAATCAGGGAGCAATCAGCCCCAGCATTTT
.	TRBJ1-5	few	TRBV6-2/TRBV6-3	CASSLTPSNQPQHF	TGTGCCAGCAGTTTAACACCTAGCAATCAGCCCCAGCATTTT
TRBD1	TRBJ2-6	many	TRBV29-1	CSVRDRGQGRSGANVLTF	TGCAGCGTCCGCGACCGGGGACAGGGTAGATCTGGGGCCAACGTCCTGACTTTC
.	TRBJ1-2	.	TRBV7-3	CASTRGGRAYGYAF	TGTGCCAGCACTCGAGGGGGACGGGCCTATGGCTACGCCTTC
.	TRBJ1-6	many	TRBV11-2	CASAGRQTTNSPLHF	TGTGCCAGCGCGGGCCGGCAGACTACCAATTCACCCCTCCACTTT
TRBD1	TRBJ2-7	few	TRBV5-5	CASSLWDRAHYEQYF	TGTGCCAGCAGCTTGTGGGACAGGGCCCACTACGAGCAGTACTTC
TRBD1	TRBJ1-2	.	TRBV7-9	CASSHRDRNLPLF	TGTGCCAGCAGCCACCGGGACAGGAACCTACCTCTCTTC